One and the same sample provided the 27 T cell receptor beta chains below, sequenced in a study of blood T cell repertoires in COVID-19. Sequenced by immunoSEQ multiplex PCR; TCRdb stores in-frame clones only, minus some. The table lists roughly 430,000 clones, roughly 86% of them singletons, with approximately 2.1% in the top ten. The sequenced material came from PBMCs or T cells enriched from blood (not recorded which). The receptors come from a woman aged 40 to 50 with acute COVID-19.

This rearrangement joins TRBV4-1 to TRBJ1-5; TRBD1 aligns across 9 bases. V lost 4 bases, J lost 3 bases, and 7 bases stayed unmatched. CDR1 and CDR2 from the germline V gene are MGHRA and YSYEKL. The CDR3 sequence is 16 residues long. The CDR3 coding sequence is TGCGCCAGCAGCCCTGAGACAGGGGGTATCAATCAGCCCCAGCATTTT. As protein: CASSPETGGINQPQHF.

This clone was detected once. This chain connects TRBV19 to TRBJ1-5, with a tentative D call TRBD1 (6 bases). The germline CDR1 and CDR2 sequences are LNHDA and SQIVND (reference sequence). The CDR3 runs to 14 residues. The germline V and J ends were trimmed by 7 bases and 11 bases, with 21 bases remaining between them. CDR3 residues: CASKGRGPFETQHF. CDR3 sequence (DNA): TGTGCCAGTAAGGGCAGGGGCCCCTTTGAGACCCAGCATTTT. The full variable domain, in which reference TRBV19 and TRBJ1-5 provide the parts outside the CDR3, is DGGITQSPKYLFRKEGQNVTLSCEQNLNHDAMYWYRQDPGQGLRLIYYSQIVNDFQKGDIAEGYSVSREKKESFPLTVTSAQKNPTAFYLCASKGRGPFETQHFGDGTRLSIL.

The chain employs TRBV29-1 and TRBJ2-3; TRBD2 agrees at 10 bases. This CDR3 region has 14 residues. J was trimmed by 2 bases and V by 5 bases; bases with no gene match: 4. Germline lookup yields CDR1 SQVTM and CDR2 ANQGSEA. This CDR3 is CSVPSGGDTDTQYF. CDR3 DNA sequence: TGCAGCGTTCCCAGCGGGGGGGACACAGATACGCAGTATTTT.

This clone was seen only once. The chain recombines TRBV30 with TRBJ1-1, with D unresolved. Trimming removed 7 bases at V and 2 bases at J, with 11 bases between. The CDR3 covers 12 residues. CDR1 GTSNPN and CDR2 SVGIG come from the germline V gene (reference sequence). The CDR3 reads CAFNGLNTEAFF. The DNA for the CDR3 is TGTGCCTTTAACGGGTTAAACACTGAAGCTTTCTTT.

This chain links TRBV25-1 with TRBJ1-1; weak D call: TRBD1 (5 bases). V lost 5 bases and J 4 bases, leaving 14 bases between the germline ends. The CDR3 totals 14 residues. CDR1 and CDR2 from the germline V gene are MGHDK and SYGVNS. CDR3: CASSRSGGITEAFF. Written as DNA, the CDR3 is TGTGCCAGCAGTCGGAGTGGGGGGATCACTGAAGCTTTCTTT.

The rearrangement uses TRBV27 and TRBJ1-6; D perhaps matches TRBD1 (5 bases). The V end lost 3 bases, the J end lost 7 bases, and 10 bases lay between the germline ends. Germline CDR1 MNHEY, CDR2 SMNVEV (reference sequence). This CDR3 comprises 14 residues. CDR3 coding DNA: TGTGCCAGCAGTTTCTTGGGGCCGAATTCACCCCTCCACTTT. This codes for CASSFLGPNSPLHF.

This sequence joins TRBV24-1 and TRBJ2-6, with TRBD1 matching 7 bases. The V segment lost 3 bases and the J segment 2 bases; nucleotides outside the gene matches: 3. This CDR3 is built from 16 residues. The V gene's germline CDR1 is KGHDR and CDR2 SFDVKD. CDR3 in amino acids: CATSDATGTGANVLTF. The CDR3 DNA is TGTGCCACCAGTGATGCGACAGGGACTGGGGCCAACGTCCTGACTTTC.

V usage is TRBV5-6 and J usage is TRBJ2-7; D call uncertain. CDR1 and CDR2 from the germline V gene are SGHDT and YYEEEE. The CDR3 contains 14 residues. The ends were cut back, 2 bases at V and 0 bases at J, with 9 bases in the middle. The CDR3 spells CASSFDSSSYEQYF. Here the CDR3 DNA reads TGTGCCAGCAGCTTCGACTCGAGCTCCTACGAGCAGTACTTC.

The chain carries TRBV12-3 or TRBV12-4 and TRBJ1-2; D gene ambiguous. This CDR3 has 13 residues. The V end was cut by 5 bases, the J end by 4 bases, with 11 bases between. The CDR3 is CASSDARGYGYTF. The DNA of the CDR3 is TGTGCCAGCAGTGACGCCCGGGGCTATGGCTACACCTTC.

This sequence joins TRBV5-1 and TRBJ2-6; no clear D. The ends were cut back, 0 bases at V and 0 bases at J, with 4 bases in the middle. Germline V gene lookup returns CDR1 SGHRS and CDR2 YFSETQ. The CDR3 sequence is 15 residues long. CDR3 sequence reads: CASSLELSGANVLTF. As DNA, the CDR3 is TGCGCCAGCAGCTTGGAGCTCTCTGGGGCCAACGTCCTGACTTTC.

The gene calls are TRBV7-9 and TRBJ2-7, with D maybe TRBD2 (7 bases). The length of the CDR3 is 14 residues. V lost 8 bases, J lost 0 bases, and 14 bases lay in between. From germline, CDR1 is SEHNR and CDR2 FQNEAQ (reference sequence). The CDR3, as DNA: TGTGCCAGCGCCGGGGGGCAGAGCTCCTACGAGCAGTACTTC. Residues: CASAGGQSSYEQYF. Full variable domain (outside the CDR3, taken from reference TRBV7-9 and TRBJ2-7): DTGVSQNPRHKITKRGQNVTFRCDPISEHNRLYWYRQTLGQGPEFLTYFQNEAQLEKSRLLSDRFSAERPKGSFSTLEIQRTEQGDSAMYLCASAGGQSSYEQYFGPGTRLTVT.

J is TRBJ2-2 and V is TRBV5-4; a weak D match, TRBD2 (5 bases). The germline V gene has CDR1 SGHNT and CDR2 YYREEE (reference sequence). The germline V and J ends were trimmed by 3 bases and 1 base, with 10 bases remaining between them. The CDR3 consists of 15 residues. The CDR3 sequence is CASSSPGKNTGELFF. DNA for the CDR3: TGTGCCAGCAGCTCACCGGGAAAGAACACCGGGGAGCTGTTTTTT.

This clone was observed a single time. This chain joins TRBV27 and TRBJ2-7, with D possibly matching TRBD1 (6 bases). CDR1 is MNHEY and CDR2 is SMNVEV in the germline V gene (reference sequence). V lost 7 bases and J lost 5, with 12 bases in between. The CDR3 consists of 12 residues. The CDR3 sequence: CASTTGRNEQYF. Here the CDR3 DNA reads TGTGCCAGCACTACAGGGCGCAACGAGCAGTACTTC.

This clone was counted once. The chain combines TRBV30 with TRBJ1-4, with a weak D call TRBD1 (5 bases). Germline V gene data show CDR1 as GTSNPN and CDR2 as SVGIG (reference sequence). The CDR3 has 13 residues. With 5 bases removed from V and 10 bases from J, the gap between germline ends came to 17 bases. Here the CDR3 reads CAWGEGPGGKLFF. The CDR3 DNA sequence: TGTGCCTGGGGAGAGGGCCCGGGGGGAAAACTGTTTTTT. The full variable domain, with the rest looked up from reference TRBV30 and TRBJ1-4, is SQTIHQWPATLVQPVGSPLSLECTVEGTSNPNLYWYRQAAGRGLQLLFYSVGIGQISSEVPQNLSASRPQDRQFILSSKKLLLSDSGFYLCAWGEGPGGKLFFGSGTQLSVL.

The chain uses TRBV11-2 and TRBJ2-3; 7 nucleotides line up with TRBD1. The J segment lost 4 bases and the V segment lost 0 bases, leaving 4 bases of the junction unmatched. From germline, CDR1 is SGHAT and CDR2 FQNNGV. This CDR3 has 15 residues. The CDR3 DNA reads as TGTGCCAGCAGCTTAGATCTCGGGACAGCAGATACGCAGTATTTT. It translates to CASSLDLGTADTQYF.

CDR3 protein: CATSEPGQGNEQFF. In DNA, the CDR3 is TGTGCCACCAGTGAACCGGGACAGGGTAATGAGCAGTTCTTC. The chain uses TRBV24-1 and TRBJ2-1; 9 nucleotides agree with TRBD1. The CDR3 has 14 residues. Losses at the gene ends were 4 bases for V and 7 bases for J; bases not matched to a gene: 4. Germline V gives CDR1 KGHDR, CDR2 SFDVKD.

This clone has more than one count but fewer than ten. The gene calls are TRBV5-1 and TRBJ2-7; D is possibly TRBD2 (5 bases). The CDR3 has 14 residues. CDR1 and CDR2 from the germline V gene are SGHRS and YFSETQ. V shed 6 bases and J shed 0 bases, with 13 bases lying between them. The CDR3 DNA reads as TGCGCCAGCAATCCGCAAGAGGGCTCCTACGAGCAGTACTTC. This codes for CASNPQEGSYEQYF.

Remarks on this clone: Germline and junction disagree at one end, which may indicate a read error. J is TRBJ1-2 and V is TRBV12-3 or TRBV12-4; D may be TRBD1 (5 bases). This CDR3 has 12 residues. The DNA for the CDR3 is TGTGCCAGCAGTTTAGCCCTCCCAGGGCAAGACTTC. Its translation: CASSLALPGQDF.

This chain connects TRBV7-8 to TRBJ1-1, with D unclear. V lost 5 bases, J lost 5 bases, and 12 bases lay in between. Germline loops: CDR1 SGHVS, CDR2 FQNEAQ. The CDR3 sequence is 13 residues long. The CDR3 region is CASSPRRGTEAFF. The CDR3 nucleotides read TGTGCCAGCAGCCCCCGACGCGGGACTGAAGCTTTCTTT.

A single count supports this clone. The V gene is TRBV4-1, the J gene TRBJ2-3; possibly TRBD1 for D (5 bases). CDR1 and CDR2 from the germline V gene are MGHRA and YSYEKL. V lost 0 bases to trimming and J lost 5 bases, with 27 bases between them. This CDR3 spans 20 amino acids. The CDR3 sequence is CASSQDRRKSVGARGDTQYF. The DNA for the CDR3 is TGCGCCAGCAGCCAAGATCGCCGTAAATCCGTAGGGGCCCGCGGAGATACGCAGTATTTT.

The rearrangement uses TRBV6-5 and TRBJ1-6; 7 bases are shared with TRBD1. CDR3 length equals 14 residues. Germline V gives CDR1 MNHEY, CDR2 SVGAGI. Unmatched junction bases numbered 10, after V lost 6 bases and J lost 11 bases. CDR3 sequence (DNA): TGTGCCAGCAGCGAGGGAACAGGGGCGACACCCCTCCACTTT. As protein: CASSEGTGATPLHF.

The rearrangement links TRBV1 to TRBJ2-3; the D call TRBD2 from the table was never checked on the DNA. TRBV1 corresponds to a pseudogene. CDR3 length equals 14 residues. The CDR3 spells CTSGSLRLAGGKYF. The CDR3 DNA reads as TGCACCAGCGGATCTTTGAGGCTAGCGGGGGGTAAGTATTTT.

The CDR3 DNA sequence: TGTGCCGGCCGACAGAACACCGGGGAGCTGTTTTTT. It codes for CAGRQNTGELFF. The chain is built from TRBV6-5 and TRBJ2-2, with D unclear. V gave up 11 bases and J gave up 1 base, with 8 bases separating them. Per germline, CDR1 MNHEY and CDR2 SVGAGI. This CDR3 contains 12 residues.

For the CDR3, the DNA is TGTGCCAGCAGCCGACCTTTTCGGGACAGCTTCGGCTACACCTTC. It codes for CASSRPFRDSFGYTF. The chain is built from TRBV5-4 and TRBJ1-2, with 7 bases fitting TRBD1. V lost 4 bases to trimming and J lost 8 bases; unmatched junction nucleotides: 14. The CDR3 runs 15 residues. Germline V lookup: CDR1 SGHNT, CDR2 YYREEE (reference sequence). The variable domain in full, completed from reference TRBV5-4 and TRBJ1-2, reads ETGVTQSPTHLIKTRGQQVTLRCSSQSGHNTVSWYQQALGQGPQFIFQYYREEENGRGNFPPRFSGLQFPNYSSELNVNALELDDSALYLCASSRPFRDSFGYTFGSGTRLTVV.

The chain recombines TRBV20-1 with TRBJ2-5, with 12 positions matching TRBD2. The V gene's germline CDR1 is DFQATT and CDR2 SNEGSKA (reference sequence). V was clipped by 3 bases and J by 5 bases; unmatched bases: 13. CDR3 size: 17 residues. The CDR3 nucleotides read TGCAGTGCTAGTTCGGCTAGCGGGGGGGCAGGTTTGGAGACCCAGTACTTC. This gives the protein CSASSASGGAGLETQYF.

The chain carries TRBV20-1 and TRBJ1-4; D is uncertain. Germline CDR1 DFQATT, CDR2 SNEGSKA (reference sequence). The CDR3 is 14 residues long. The germline V and J ends were trimmed by 3 bases and 8 bases, with 16 bases remaining between them. This chain's CDR3 is CSASLGDPLEKLFF. The CDR3 coding sequence is TGCAGTGCTAGTCTCGGGGATCCACTCGAAAAACTGTTTTTT.

Comment on this clone: Other DNA sequences of this sample code for an identical CDR3. V gene TRBV3-1 (or the pseudogene TRBV3-2) combines with J gene TRBJ2-3; possible D gene TRBD2, 6 bases. The CDR3 contains 13 residues. V lost 3 bases to trimming and J lost 3 bases, with 7 bases between them. CDR1 is LGHDT, CDR2 YNNKEL, per germline (reference sequence). The CDR3 bases are TGTGCCAGCAGCCACCGGGGGACAGATACGCAGTATTTT. It is translated as CASSHRGTDTQYF.